The 6 T cell receptor beta chains given below trace back to one sample, sequenced in a study of blood T cell repertoires in COVID-19. This table comes from immunoSEQ multiplex PCR, and its TCRdb copy is limited to in-frame clones, with some not included. In the table there are some 99,000 clones, over 75% of which are singletons. Sequencing input: peripheral blood. These TCRs come from a woman between 45 and 65 years old with acute or convalescent COVID-19.

This chain links TRBV27 with TRBJ1-1; D is unresolved. Per germline, CDR1 MNHEY and CDR2 SMNVEV (reference sequence). Trimming shortened V by 3 bases and J by 1 base, and 12 bases separated the two germline ends. The CDR3 has 15 amino acids. The CDR3 reads CASSFHGGRNTEAFF. DNA for the CDR3: TGTGCCAGCAGTTTTCATGGAGGCCGGAACACTGAAGCTTTCTTT.

V usage is TRBV5-6 and J usage is TRBJ2-7, with 9 bases fitting TRBD1. CDR3 length: 15 amino acids. Germline CDR1 and CDR2: SGHDT and YYEEEE. With V trimmed by 3 bases and J by 7 bases, 11 bases remained unmatched. CDR3 loop: CASSWGQGVKGEQYF. CDR3 DNA sequence: TGTGCCAGCAGCTGGGGACAGGGAGTCAAAGGTGAGCAGTACTTC.

This clone was seen a few times. Other DNA variants within this sample encode the same CDR3. This rearrangement joins TRBV5-6 to TRBJ1-5, with D possibly TRBD1 on 5 matching bases. CDR1 is SGHDT, CDR2 YYEEEE, per germline. The CDR3 loop spans 15 amino acids. V was cut by 0 bases and J by 2 bases, with 9 bases left in between. The CDR3 loop is CASSLGQPGNQPQHF. The CDR3 DNA reads as TGTGCCAGCAGCTTGGGACAGCCCGGCAATCAGCCCCAGCATTTT. Drawing the rest from reference TRBV5-6 and TRBJ1-5, the complete variable domain is DAGVTQSPTHLIKTRGQQVTLRCSPKSGHDTVSWYQQALGQGPQFIFQYYEEEERQRGNFPDRFSGHQFPNYSSELNVNALLLGDSALYLCASSLGQPGNQPQHFGDGTRLSIL.

The V gene is TRBV7-6, the J gene TRBJ2-7, with TRBD2 as a possible D gene (6 bases). Trimming removed 5 bases from V and 5 bases from J, with 16 bases in between. The CDR3 extends over 14 amino acids. Germline values: CDR1 SGHVS, CDR2 FNYEAQ. CDR3 residues: CASSPSAGFHEQYF. CDR3 in DNA: TGTGCCAGCAGCCCTAGCGCGGGTTTCCACGAGCAGTACTTC.

The J gene is TRBJ1-1, the V gene TRBV5-1, with 10 bases aligning to TRBD1. CDR3 length: 15 amino acids. CDR1 is SGHRS and CDR2 is YFSETQ in the germline V gene. The ends lost 4 bases at V and 5 bases at J; junction bases unmatched: 8. CDR3 loop: CASSRDRGFQTEAFF. Here the CDR3 DNA reads TGCGCCAGCAGCAGGGACAGGGGTTTTCAGACTGAAGCTTTCTTT.

This chain links TRBV5-8 with TRBJ2-3; D unresolved. Germline V CDR1 and CDR2: SGHTS, YDEGEE. V was cut by 0 bases and J by 2 bases, with 7 bases left in between. The CDR3 has 14 residues. CDR3 DNA: TGTGCCAGCAGCTTGGGGCTCAACACAGATACGCAGTATTTT. Translated: CASSLGLNTDTQYF.